The 6 T cell receptor beta chains below were found in one sample sequenced in a study of T cells after yellow fever vaccination. Each CDR3 protein is one row after TCRdb ran MiXCR on the 5' RACE reads. This table has approximately 130,000 distinct CDR3 sequences, around 15% appearing once. The sample consisted of CD8+ T cells sorted from PBMCs, taken 5 days after the yellow fever booster vaccination. The receptors shown here come from a man aged 18-30 years who received the YFV17D yellow fever vaccine.

CDR3 nucleotide sequence: TGCGCCAGCAGCTTGGGGACAGGGTTTGGATATGGCTACACCTTC. Its translation: CASSLGTGFGYGYTF. The rearrangement joins TRBV5-1 to TRBJ1-2; 8 bases map to TRBD1. With V trimmed by 0 bases and J by 5 bases, 6 bases remained unmatched. Germline CDR1 is SGHRS and CDR2 is YFSETQ. CDR3 length: 15 amino acids.

This clonotype was detected only a few times. The chain is built from TRBV6-2 or TRBV6-3 and TRBJ2-7; 10 nucleotides match TRBD1. This CDR3 comprises 17 residues. Germline lookup yields CDR1 MNHEY and CDR2 SVGEGT. V lost 4 bases, J lost 0 bases, and 9 bases stayed unmatched. CDR3 loop: CASSFPGQGMGSYEQYF. The DNA for the CDR3 is TGTGCCAGCAGTTTCCCGGGACAGGGGATGGGCTCCTACGAGCAGTACTTC.

The rearrangement joins TRBV11-2 to TRBJ2-1; D gene unclear. The germline V and J ends were trimmed by 5 bases and 0 bases, with 14 bases remaining between them. This CDR3 comprises 16 residues. From germline, CDR1 is SGHAT and CDR2 FQNNGV. The CDR3 bases are TGTGCCAGCAGCCCCCCACTTGTTAGCTCCTACAATGAGCAGTTCTTC. Protein: CASSPPLVSSYNEQFF.

This clonotype turned up a few times. This chain joins TRBV5-5 and TRBJ1-6; D is undetermined. In germline, CDR1 is SGHKS, CDR2 YYEKEE (reference sequence). The V end lost 4 bases, the J end lost 5 bases, and 10 bases lay between the germline ends. The CDR3 is made up of 14 amino acids. The CDR3: CASSPRADNSPLHF. The CDR3 DNA sequence: TGTGCCAGCAGCCCCCGCGCAGATAATTCACCCCTCCACTTT.

This rearrangement joins TRBV3-1 to TRBJ2-2; D uncertain. The germline V and J ends were trimmed by 2 bases and 2 bases, with 3 bases remaining between them. Germline loops: CDR1 LGHDT, CDR2 YNNKEL (reference sequence). The CDR3 runs to 13 residues. This CDR3 reads CASSQTNTGELFF. The CDR3 nucleotides read TGTGCCAGCAGCCAAACAAACACCGGGGAGCTGTTTTTT.

This clonotype has a handful of counts. The J gene is TRBJ2-1, the V gene TRBV27; TRBD2 matches 9 bases. The V gene end was trimmed by 7 bases and the J gene end by 4 bases; junction bases not matched to a gene: 5. This CDR3 contains 14 residues. CDR1 and CDR2 from the germline V gene are MNHEY and SMNVEV (reference sequence). This chain's CDR3 is CASTPSGGYNEQFF. The CDR3 DNA is TGTGCCAGCACACCGAGCGGGGGGTACAATGAGCAGTTCTTC.